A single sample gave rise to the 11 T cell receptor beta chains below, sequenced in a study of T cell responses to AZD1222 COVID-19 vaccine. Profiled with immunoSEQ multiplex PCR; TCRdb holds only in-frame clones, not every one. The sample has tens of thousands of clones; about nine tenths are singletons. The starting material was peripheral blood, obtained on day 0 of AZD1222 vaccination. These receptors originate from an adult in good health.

The CDR3 sequence is CASSLSVVWGAASTYEQYF. In DNA form, the CDR3 reads TGTGCCAGCAGCTTATCGGTCGTATGGGGGGCAGCCTCAACCTACGAGCAGTACTTC. V is TRBV11-3 and J is TRBJ2-7; D could derive from TRBD1 or TRBD2 (6 bases each). The CDR3 totals 19 residues. CDR1 is SGHNT, CDR2 YENEEA, per germline. V gave up 2 bases and J gave up 2 bases, with 25 bases separating them.

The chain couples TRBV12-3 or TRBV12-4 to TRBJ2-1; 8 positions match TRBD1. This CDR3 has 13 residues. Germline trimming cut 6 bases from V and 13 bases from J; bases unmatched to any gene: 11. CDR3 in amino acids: CASSPTGGTYQFF. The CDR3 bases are TGTGCCAGCAGCCCAACAGGGGGGACTTATCAGTTCTTC.

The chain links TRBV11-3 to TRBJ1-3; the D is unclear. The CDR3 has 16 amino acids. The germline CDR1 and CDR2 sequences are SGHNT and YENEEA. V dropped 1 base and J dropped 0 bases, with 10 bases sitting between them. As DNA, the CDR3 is TGTGCCAGCAGCTTAGGGCACGCCAGCTCTGGAAACACCATATATTTT. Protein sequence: CASSLGHASSGNTIYF. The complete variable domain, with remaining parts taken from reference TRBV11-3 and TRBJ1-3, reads EAGVVQSPRYKIIEKKQPVAFWCNPISGHNTLYWYLQNLGQGPELLIRYENEEAVDDSQLPKDRFSAERLKGVDSTLKIQPAELGDSAVYLCASSLGHASSGNTIYFGEGSWLTVV.

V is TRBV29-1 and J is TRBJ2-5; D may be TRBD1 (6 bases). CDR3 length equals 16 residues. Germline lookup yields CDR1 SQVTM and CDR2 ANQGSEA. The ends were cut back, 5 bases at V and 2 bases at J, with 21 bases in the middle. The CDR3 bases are TGCAGCGTTACCAAACCTACAGGGTCGGGACAAGAGACCCAGTACTTC. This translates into CSVTKPTGSGQETQYF.

The chain's CDR3 is CASKTSGQETQYF. The CDR3 bases are TGTGCCAGCAAGACTAGCGGCCAAGAGACCCAGTACTTC. The J gene is TRBJ2-5, the V gene TRBV27; 9 nucleotides line up with TRBD2. Germline assignment: CDR1 MNHEY and CDR2 SMNVEV (reference sequence). The CDR3 has 13 residues. V shed 7 bases and J 1 base; nucleotides not matched to a gene: 1.

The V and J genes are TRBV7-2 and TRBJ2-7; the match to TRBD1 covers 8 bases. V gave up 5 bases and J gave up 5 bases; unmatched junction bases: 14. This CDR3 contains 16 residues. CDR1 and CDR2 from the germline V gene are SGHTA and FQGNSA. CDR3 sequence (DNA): TGTGCCAGCAGCCCGACGCCCTGGCCAGGGGGCAACGAGCAGTACTTC. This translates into CASSPTPWPGGNEQYF.

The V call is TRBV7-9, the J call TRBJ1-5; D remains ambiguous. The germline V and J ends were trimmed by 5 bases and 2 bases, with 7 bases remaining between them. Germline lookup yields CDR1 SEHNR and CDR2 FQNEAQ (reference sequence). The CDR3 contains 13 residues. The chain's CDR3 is CASSPDRNQPQHF. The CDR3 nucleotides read TGTGCCAGCAGCCCGGACCGCAATCAGCCCCAGCATTTT. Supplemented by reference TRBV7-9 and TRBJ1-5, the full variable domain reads DTGVSQNPRHKITKRGQNVTFRCDPISEHNRLYWYRQTLGQGPEFLTYFQNEAQLEKSRLLSDRFSAERPKGSFSTLEIQRTEQGDSAMYLCASSPDRNQPQHFGDGTRLSIL.

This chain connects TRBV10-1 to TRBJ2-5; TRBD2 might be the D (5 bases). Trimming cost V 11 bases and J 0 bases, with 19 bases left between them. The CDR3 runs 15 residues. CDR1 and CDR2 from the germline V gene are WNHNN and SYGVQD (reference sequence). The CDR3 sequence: CAGILAQRYQETQYF. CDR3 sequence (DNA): TGCGCCGGAATCCTAGCTCAGCGGTACCAAGAGACCCAGTACTTC.

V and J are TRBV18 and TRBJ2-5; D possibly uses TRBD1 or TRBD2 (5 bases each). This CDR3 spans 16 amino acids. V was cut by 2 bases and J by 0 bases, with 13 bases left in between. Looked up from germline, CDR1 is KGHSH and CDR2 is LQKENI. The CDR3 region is CASSPGGRSYQETQYF. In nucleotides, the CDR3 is TGTGCCAGCTCACCAGGGGGACGATCGTACCAAGAGACCCAGTACTTC.

In DNA form, the CDR3 reads TGTGCCAGCAGCCCCTCCGGGTTGAACACTGAAGCTTTCTTT. Amino acid sequence: CASSPSGLNTEAFF. The J gene is TRBJ1-1, the V gene TRBV7-6; no clear D. The CDR3 loop spans 14 amino acids. Trimming cost V 5 bases and J 0 bases, with 10 bases left between them. From germline, CDR1 is SGHVS and CDR2 FNYEAQ. Full variable domain (outside the CDR3, taken from reference TRBV7-6 and TRBJ1-1): GAGVSQSPRYKVTKRGQDVALRCDPISGHVSLYWYRQALGQGPEFLTYFNYEAQQDKSGLPNDRFSAERPEGSISTLTIQRTEQRDSAMYRCASSPSGLNTEAFFGQGTRLTVV.

CDR3 sequence (DNA): TGTGCCAGCAGCCCCACTACAGGGTACTCCTACGAGCAGTACTTC. It yields the protein CASSPTTGYSYEQYF. This chain connects TRBV7-9 to TRBJ2-7; tentatively, D is TRBD1 (6 bases). The V end lost 5 bases, the J end lost 0 bases, and 14 bases lay between the germline ends. Germline values: CDR1 SEHNR, CDR2 FQNEAQ (reference sequence). The CDR3 loop spans 15 amino acids. Full variable domain (outside the CDR3, taken from reference TRBV7-9 and TRBJ2-7): DTGVSQNPRHKITKRGQNVTFRCDPISEHNRLYWYRQTLGQGPEFLTYFQNEAQLEKSRLLSDRFSAERPKGSFSTLEIQRTEQGDSAMYLCASSPTTGYSYEQYFGPGTRLTVT.